This passage covers 9 T cell receptor beta chains from one sample sequenced in a study of blood T cell repertoires in COVID-19. The assay was immunoSEQ multiplex PCR, and TCRdb's table has in-frame clones only and misses some. The sample comprises 150,000 to 200,000 clones, around 80% of which are singletons, and roughly 8% rests with the top ten. The source material was peripheral blood. The receptors were gathered from a woman in her sixties with COVID-19, enrolled during active disease.

This clone has just a few counts. The genes are TRBV29-1 and TRBJ1-3; possibly TRBD1 for D (6 bases). CDR1 and CDR2 (germline): SQVTM, ANQGSEA. The CDR3 extends over 15 amino acids. Trimming removed 1 base from V and 4 bases from J, with 14 bases in between. CDR3 sequence reads: CSVEGRGTAGNTIYF. The DNA for the CDR3 is TGCAGCGTTGAAGGAAGGGGGACCGCAGGAAACACCATATATTTT. The whole variable domain, filled in from reference TRBV29-1 and TRBJ1-3, reads SAVISQKPSRDICQRGTSLTIQCQVDSQVTMMFWYRQQPGQSLTLIATANQGSEATYESGFVIDKFPISRPNLTFSTLTVSNMSPEDSSIYLCSVEGRGTAGNTIYFGEGSWLTVV.

The chain carries TRBV6-6 and TRBJ2-1, with 12 bases matching TRBD2. Germline V gives CDR1 MNHNY, CDR2 SVGAGI (reference sequence). The trim removed 6 bases at V and 2 bases at J, leaving 2 bases unmatched. The CDR3 has 15 residues. Here the CDR3 DNA reads TGTGCCAGCAGAAGGACTAGCGGGACCTACAATGAGCAGTTCTTC. It is translated as CASRRTSGTYNEQFF.

The chain has TRBV7-2 and TRBJ1-2; 7 bases fit TRBD1. The CDR3 covers 15 residues. Losses at the gene ends were 5 bases for V and 3 bases for J; bases not matched to a gene: 9. CDR1 and CDR2 from the germline V gene are SGHTA and FQGNSA. Here the CDR3 reads CASSPERDSHYGYTF. In DNA form, the CDR3 reads TGTGCCAGCAGCCCCGAACGGGACAGCCACTATGGCTACACCTTC.

This clone was observed once. The gene calls are TRBV5-4 and TRBJ1-1; 10 bases line up with TRBD1. Trimming at V came to 3 bases and at J to 3 bases, leaving 5 bases not matched to a gene. The CDR3 covers 15 residues. The V gene's germline CDR1 is SGHNT and CDR2 YYREEE (reference sequence). This chain's CDR3 is CASSSMDRGYTEAFF. The CDR3 region has the DNA TGTGCCAGCAGCTCGATGGACAGGGGGTACACTGAAGCTTTCTTT.

This chain uses TRBV5-4 with TRBJ1-3, with D possibly TRBD1 on 5 matching bases. This CDR3 has 14 residues. V lost 4 bases and J lost 3, with 11 bases in between. CDR1 SGHNT and CDR2 YYREEE come from the germline V gene (reference sequence). CDR3 DNA: TGTGCCAGCAGCATCCAGGGAGGTGGAAACACCATATATTTT. This codes for CASSIQGGGNTIYF.

V and J are TRBV2 and TRBJ2-2; 9 nucleotides match TRBD2. V lost 7 bases and J lost 7; bases outside the gene matches: 10. The CDR3 runs to 15 residues. Germline loops: CDR1 SNHLY, CDR2 FYNNEI. This CDR3 is CASNPRSGSGGELFF. The CDR3 bases are TGTGCCAGCAATCCACGTAGCGGGAGTGGCGGGGAGCTGTTTTTT.

The chain uses TRBV7-2 and TRBJ2-3; D gene uncertain. The germline V and J ends were trimmed by 2 bases and 1 base, with 13 bases remaining between them. CDR1 and CDR2 (germline): SGHTA, FQGNSA. The CDR3 is 16 residues long. CDR3 nucleotides: TGTGCCAGCAGCTTATTGCCGTGGCAGGGCACAGATACGCAGTATTTT. This gives the protein CASSLLPWQGTDTQYF.

CDR3: CASSWGGRGGGYTF. In DNA, the CDR3 is TGTGCCAGCAGTTGGGGGGGCAGAGGGGGTGGCTACACCTTC. V usage is TRBV6-5 and J usage is TRBJ1-2; tentatively, D is TRBD1 (6 bases). The germline V gene has CDR1 MNHEY and CDR2 SVGAGI. The CDR3 covers 14 residues. Trimming removed 4 bases at V and 7 bases at J, with 16 bases between.

CDR3: CASSHSGSNQPQHF. CDR3 DNA sequence: TGCGCCAGCAGCCATTCAGGCAGCAATCAGCCCCAGCATTTT. The chain recombines TRBV4-3 with TRBJ1-5; D ambiguous. The V end was cut by 3 bases, the J end by 1 base, with 7 bases between. CDR3 length: 14 residues. In germline, CDR1 is LGHNA, CDR2 YSLEER.